This TCR beta chain was retrieved from a study of blood T cell repertoires in COVID-19. Study-level background: Samples of COVID-19 (acute and convalescent) were obtained from the United States, Italy and Spain.

Original processing methods: It was from reference gene primer amplification that nucleated cell counts were estimated. Sequencing was performed with immunoSEQ multiplex PCR; in TCRdb, only in-frame clones are kept and a portion is missing. That table gives V, J and clone size, and the DNA gave D and trimming. The table has about 160,000 clones, more than 65% seen once; the top ten hold around 5.3%. The CDR3 length is 15 residues. The V and J ends lost 4 bases and 2 bases, in that order; junction bases with no gene match: 6. Germline V CDR1 and CDR2: SGHDT, YYEEEE. V and J are TRBV5-6 and TRBJ2-3; 8 bases are shared with TRBD1. Sample: PBMCs or T cells enriched from blood (not recorded which). The sequence was collected from a woman between 40 and 50 years old with acute COVID-19. CDR3 nucleotides: TGTGCCAGCAGCCTCCGGGACAGGAACACAGATACGCAGTATTTT. This translates into CASSLRDRNTDTQYF.